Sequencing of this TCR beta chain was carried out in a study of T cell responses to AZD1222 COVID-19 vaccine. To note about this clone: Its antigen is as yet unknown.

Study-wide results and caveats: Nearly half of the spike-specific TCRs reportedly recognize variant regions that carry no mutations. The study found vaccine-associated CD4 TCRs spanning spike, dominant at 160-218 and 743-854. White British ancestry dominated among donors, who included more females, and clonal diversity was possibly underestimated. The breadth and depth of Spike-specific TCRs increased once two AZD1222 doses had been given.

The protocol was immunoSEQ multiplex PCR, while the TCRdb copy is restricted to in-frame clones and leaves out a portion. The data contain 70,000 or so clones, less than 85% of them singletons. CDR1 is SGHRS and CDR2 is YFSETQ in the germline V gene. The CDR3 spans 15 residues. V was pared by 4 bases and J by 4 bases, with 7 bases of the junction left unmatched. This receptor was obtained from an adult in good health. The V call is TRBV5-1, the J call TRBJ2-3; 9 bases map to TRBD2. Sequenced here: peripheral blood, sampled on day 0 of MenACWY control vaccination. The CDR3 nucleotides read TGCGCCAGCAGCATGTTTAGCGGGAGCTCAGATACGCAGTATTTT. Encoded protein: CASSMFSGSSDTQYF.